The 18 T cell receptor beta chains below all came from one sample that was sequenced in a study of beta chain features in type 1 diabetes. Isolated RNA was reverse transcribed in full, so expressed TCRB transcripts were sequenced. Data came from immunoSEQ multiplex PCR; TCRdb stores just in-frame clones and leaves some out. The data hold 680,000 or so clones, with 15% to 17% observed a single time. Sequenced material: naive CD4+ T cells from blood. The receptor source for this set is a man in his late teens or twenties in good health.

The gene calls are TRBV6-5 and TRBJ1-3; no firm D call. Per germline, CDR1 MNHEY and CDR2 SVGAGI. The germline V and J ends were trimmed by 0 bases and 2 bases, with 8 bases remaining between them. The CDR3 has 15 amino acids. The CDR3 nucleotides are TGTGCCAGCAGTTACTCGAGGTGGGCTGGAAACACCATATATTTT. This translates into CASSYSRWAGNTIYF.

About this clone itself: Other nucleotide sequences in the sample specify the same CDR3. This sequence joins TRBV7-9 and TRBJ2-7; D call uncertain. Germline values: CDR1 SEHNR, CDR2 FQNEAQ (reference sequence). V lost 6 bases and J lost 0, with 12 bases in between. The CDR3 is 14 amino acids. This chain's CDR3 is CASSPQGGSYEQYF. Written as DNA, the CDR3 is TGTGCCAGCAGTCCACAAGGTGGCTCCTACGAGCAGTACTTC.

This clone has more than one count but fewer than ten. The chain carries TRBV6-5 and TRBJ1-3, with a tentative D call TRBD1 (6 bases). Trimming left V 11 bases short and J 0 bases short, with 14 bases between. CDR1 is MNHEY and CDR2 is SVGAGI in the germline V gene. The CDR3 totals 14 residues. The CDR3, as DNA: TGTGCCTCAACGCAGGGGAGCTCTGGAAACACCATATATTTT. Amino acids: CASTQGSSGNTIYF.

V gene TRBV19 combines with J gene TRBJ2-1; 12 bases line up with TRBD2. CDR3 length equals 14 residues. CDR1 is LNHDA, CDR2 SQIVND, per germline (reference sequence). The J segment lost 7 bases and the V segment lost 8 bases, leaving 6 bases of the junction unmatched. CDR3 nucleotide sequence: TGTGCCAGTCTGACTAGCGGGAGATCAAATGAGCAGTTCTTC. It yields the protein CASLTSGRSNEQFF.

V and J are TRBV5-4 and TRBJ1-5, with no clear D. This CDR3 comprises 12 residues. Germline lookup yields CDR1 SGHNT and CDR2 YYREEE (reference sequence). The V end lost 4 bases, the J end lost 6 bases, and 8 bases lay between the germline ends. The CDR3 DNA reads as TGTGCCAGCAGCCGAGCGGGTCAGCCCCAGCATTTT. It yields the protein CASSRAGQPQHF.

The chain joins TRBV5-4 to TRBJ1-1; perhaps TRBD1 as D (6 bases). The CDR3 length is 16 residues. Trimming stripped 3 bases from V and 0 bases from J, with 15 bases between. Germline lookup yields CDR1 SGHNT and CDR2 YYREEE (reference sequence). The CDR3 protein is CASSSSPRGLNTEAFF. The CDR3 region has the DNA TGTGCCAGCAGCTCTAGCCCCAGGGGCCTGAACACTGAAGCTTTCTTT.

This clone was counted only a few times. At one end, the junction sequence differs from germline, possibly due to a read error. This sequence joins TRBV27 and TRBJ2-6, with D maybe TRBD1 (6 bases). The CDR3 extends over 17 amino acids. Germline V gives CDR1 MNHEY, CDR2 SMNVEV (reference sequence). DNA of the CDR3: TGTGCCAGCAGTGTACGAACAGGGTCCTCTGGGGCCAACGCCCTGACTTTC. It translates to CASSVRTGSSGANALTF.

The J gene is TRBJ1-5, the V gene TRBV29-1, with 7 bases aligning to TRBD1. The CDR3 runs 15 residues. V lost 4 bases, J lost 2 bases, and 8 bases stayed unmatched. Germline V CDR1 and CDR2: SQVTM, ANQGSEA. CDR3 in DNA: TGCAGCGTTGGGGGTGGAGGGGGCCGCAATCAGCCCCAGCATTTT. Translating gives CSVGGGGGRNQPQHF.

This clone was picked up a small number of times. J is TRBJ2-7 and V is TRBV7-2, with TRBD2 matching over 14 bases. The V gene end was trimmed by 3 bases and the J gene end by 7 bases; junction bases not matched to a gene: 11. This CDR3 is 17 amino acids long. Germline CDR1 is SGHTA and CDR2 is FQGNSA. The CDR3 sequence: CASSLRAAGTSGREQYF. CDR3 bases: TGTGCCAGCAGCTTGAGGGCAGCCGGGACTAGCGGGAGAGAGCAGTACTTC.

J is TRBJ2-7 and V is TRBV9; D not certain. V dropped 4 bases and J dropped 2 bases, with 16 bases sitting between them. The CDR3 spans 15 residues. Germline CDR1 reads SGDLS; CDR2 reads YYNGEE. The CDR3 DNA reads as TGTGCCAGCAGCCCGGACCCGACGTTGCCCTACGAGCAGTACTTC. This sequence encodes CASSPDPTLPYEQYF.

The table lists this clone with a few counts. V usage is TRBV6-5 and J usage is TRBJ1-4; the D gene is possibly TRBD1 (5 bases). Germline loops: CDR1 MNHEY, CDR2 SVGAGI. Trimming shortened V by 4 bases and J by 8 bases, and 14 bases separated the two germline ends. CDR3 length: 14 amino acids. As DNA, the CDR3 is TGTGCCAGCAGTTCCACATTAGGGACGGAAAAACTGTTTTTT. This sequence encodes CASSSTLGTEKLFF.

The chain joins TRBV7-8 to TRBJ2-7; 11 nucleotides line up with TRBD2. Germline lookup yields CDR1 SGHVS and CDR2 FQNEAQ. There are 20 residues in the CDR3. Trimming at V came to 1 base and at J to 2 bases, leaving 16 bases not matched to a gene. The CDR3 loop is CASSLGGSAFKLAGAYEQYF. DNA of the CDR3: TGTGCCAGCAGCTTAGGGGGGTCAGCCTTTAAACTAGCGGGAGCCTACGAGCAGTACTTC.

This clone was counted between two and nine times. V is TRBV7-2 and J is TRBJ2-7, with D tentatively TRBD1 (8 bases). The germline V gene encodes CDR1 SGHTA and CDR2 FQGNSA. The germline V and J ends were trimmed by 5 bases and 0 bases, with 17 bases remaining between them. The CDR3 extends over 16 amino acids. The CDR3 DNA follows: TGTGCCAGCAGCCGGTGGACAGGGAGGGACTCCTACGAGCAGTACTTC. Translated: CASSRWTGRDSYEQYF.

In this sample, this clone turned up a few times. This chain joins TRBV9 and TRBJ2-2, with D possibly matching TRBD2 (5 bases). The CDR3 has 14 residues. Germline V gives CDR1 SGDLS, CDR2 YYNGEE. V gave up 4 bases and J gave up 4 bases, with 11 bases separating them. The CDR3: CASSTTRFTGELFF. The CDR3 bases are TGTGCCAGCAGCACTACTAGATTCACCGGGGAGCTGTTTTTT.

This clone occurred a few times. This chain links TRBV7-2 with TRBJ2-1; unclear D gene. Germline V CDR1 and CDR2: SGHTA, FQGNSA. The ends were cut back, 5 bases at V and 10 bases at J, with 15 bases in the middle. The CDR3 covers 13 residues. CDR3 sequence: CASSLGSALEQFF. DNA of the CDR3: TGTGCCAGCAGCCTGGGGTCCGCATTGGAGCAGTTCTTC.

This clone showed up just a few times. The chain links TRBV10-3 to TRBJ2-6; 8 bases match TRBD2. V trimming: 11 bases; J trimming: 4 bases; junction bases outside the gene matches: 10. CDR3 length: 15 residues. Germline CDR1 reads ENHRY; CDR2 reads SYGVKD. In nucleotides, the CDR3 is TGTGCCGTCAAACGCGGGGGGACCGGGGCCAACGTCCTGACTTTC. Encoded protein: CAVKRGGTGANVLTF.

In this sample, this clone turned up a few times. The genes are TRBV5-6 and TRBJ2-3, with D perhaps TRBD1 (6 bases). Germline V gene sequence: CDR1 SGHDT, CDR2 YYEEEE. Trimming took 4 bases from V and 2 from J, leaving 11 bases between them. The CDR3 is made up of 14 amino acids. This CDR3 is CASSAGAVTDTQYF. The CDR3 DNA is TGTGCCAGCAGCGCAGGGGCCGTCACAGATACGCAGTATTTT.

This clone showed up just a few times. The genes are TRBV4-2 and TRBJ2-1; D gene unclear. Trimming cost V 4 bases and J 3 bases, with 10 bases left between them. Germline-derived CDR1 and CDR2 are LGHNA and YNFKEQ. The CDR3 loop spans 14 amino acids. The CDR3 protein is CASSLGLDYNEQFF. The CDR3 DNA sequence: TGTGCCAGCAGCCTGGGATTGGACTACAATGAGCAGTTCTTC.